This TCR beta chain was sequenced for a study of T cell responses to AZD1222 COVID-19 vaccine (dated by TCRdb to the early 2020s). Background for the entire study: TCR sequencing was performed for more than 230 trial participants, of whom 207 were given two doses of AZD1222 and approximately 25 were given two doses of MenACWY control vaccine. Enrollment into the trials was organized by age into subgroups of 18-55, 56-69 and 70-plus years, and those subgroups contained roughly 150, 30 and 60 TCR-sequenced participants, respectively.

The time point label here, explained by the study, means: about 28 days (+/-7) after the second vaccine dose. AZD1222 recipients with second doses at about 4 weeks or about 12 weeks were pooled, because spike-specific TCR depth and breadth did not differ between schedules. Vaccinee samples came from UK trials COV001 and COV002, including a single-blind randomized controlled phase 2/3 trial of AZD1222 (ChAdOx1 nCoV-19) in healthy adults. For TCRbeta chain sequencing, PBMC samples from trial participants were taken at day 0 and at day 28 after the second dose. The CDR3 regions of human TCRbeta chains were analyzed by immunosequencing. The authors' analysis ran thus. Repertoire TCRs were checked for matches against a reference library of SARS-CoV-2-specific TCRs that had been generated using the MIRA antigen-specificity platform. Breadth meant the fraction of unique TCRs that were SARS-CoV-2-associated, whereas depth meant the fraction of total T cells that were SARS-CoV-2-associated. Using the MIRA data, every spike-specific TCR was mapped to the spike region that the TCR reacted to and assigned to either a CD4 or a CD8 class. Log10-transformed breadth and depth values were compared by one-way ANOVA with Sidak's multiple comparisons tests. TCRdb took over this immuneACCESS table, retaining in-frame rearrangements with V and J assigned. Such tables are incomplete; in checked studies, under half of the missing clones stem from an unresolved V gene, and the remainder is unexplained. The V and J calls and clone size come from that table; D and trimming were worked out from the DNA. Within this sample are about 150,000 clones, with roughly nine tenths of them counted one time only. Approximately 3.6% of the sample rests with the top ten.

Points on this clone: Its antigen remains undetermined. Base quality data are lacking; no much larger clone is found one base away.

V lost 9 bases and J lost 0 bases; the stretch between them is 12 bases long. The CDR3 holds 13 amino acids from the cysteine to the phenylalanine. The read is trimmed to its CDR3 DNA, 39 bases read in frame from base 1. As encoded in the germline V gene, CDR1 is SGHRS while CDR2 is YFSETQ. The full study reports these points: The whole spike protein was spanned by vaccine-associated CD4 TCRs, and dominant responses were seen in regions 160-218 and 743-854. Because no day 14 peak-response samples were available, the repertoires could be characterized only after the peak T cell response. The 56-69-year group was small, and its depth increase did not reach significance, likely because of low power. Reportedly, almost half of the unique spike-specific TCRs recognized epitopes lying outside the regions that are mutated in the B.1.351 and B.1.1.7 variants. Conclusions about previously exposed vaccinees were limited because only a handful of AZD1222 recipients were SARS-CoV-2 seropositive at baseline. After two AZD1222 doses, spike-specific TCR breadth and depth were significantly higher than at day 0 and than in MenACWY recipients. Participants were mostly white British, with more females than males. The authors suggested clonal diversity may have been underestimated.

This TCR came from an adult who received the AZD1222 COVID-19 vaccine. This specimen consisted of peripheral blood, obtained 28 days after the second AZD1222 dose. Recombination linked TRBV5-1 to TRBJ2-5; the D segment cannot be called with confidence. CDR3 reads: CATARADQETQYF. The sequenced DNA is TGCGCCACTGCTAGGGCAGACCAAGAGACCCAGTACTTC.